This record concerns one T cell receptor beta chain sequence. This clonotype appeared many times. Its binding antigen is unknown. Base qualities were left out, and no much larger clone turns up one base away. Library preparation was by multiplex PCR. Instrument used: Illumina HiSeq 4000. CDR3 regions were amplified by Arm-PCR with iRepertoire HTBI primers to construct TCR beta libraries. Before sequencing, the PCR products went through gel purification. Regarding the original processing steps: Gene usage analysis of CDR3 amino acid clonotypes relied on the 62 TRBV and about 15 TRBJ segments identified across samples. COPE and FqMerger were used to merge the filtered high-quality paired reads into contigs. BLAST was used to align contigs to the IMGT TRBV, TRBD and TRBJ reference genes, and CDR3 was defined following IMGT. Any clonotype with a frequency above 0.1% was classified as a highly expanded clone. Shannon entropy was used to measure repertoire diversity, and the Gini coefficient was used to measure V-J evenness. Clonotypes shared by more than one individual were considered public. TCRdb took the public reads, trimmed them with fastp at Q25, ran MiXCR for clone calling and kept in-frame beta chains. Rows merge per CDR3 protein into single entries with the most common DNA and genes. TCRdb, not the original authors, processed these V and J calls. Across this sample there are approximately 230,000 distinct CDR3 sequences, with about 17% seen only once. Together, the top ten hold approximately 20% of the sample.

The sample's time point label, in plain terms: newly diagnosed GD, antithyroid drugs for less than 3 months. For both TCR sequencing and RNA sequencing, RNA was extracted from PBMCs in TRIzol. The diagnosis of Graves' disease was made according to American Thyroid Association guidelines. Patients for the study were recruited at an endocrinology department in Xi'an, China. Each patient gave approximately 9.7 milliliters of peripheral blood, collected in an EDTA anticoagulant tube. Ficoll Paque Plus density gradient separation was used to isolate PBMCs, and no additional T cell sorting was done. An Agilent 2100 Bioanalyzer and agarose gel were used to assess RNA quality, and a NanoDrop 2000 was used to measure RNA concentration. V and J are truncated by 1 base and 3 bases respectively, leaving an intervening sequence of 9 bases. Including the terminal cysteine and phenylalanine, the CDR3 comprises 14 residues. Only the CDR3 DNA stays, 42 bases, in frame from base 1. CDR1 and CDR2 are read off the germline V gene (reference sequence) as LNHNV and YYDKDF.

The data originate from a study of regulatory T cells in long-lasting Graves disease (dated by TCRdb to 2020 to 2022). About the investigation overall: Patients with newly diagnosed Graves' disease had been on antithyroid drugs for under 3 months. Persistent Graves' disease patients were compared with newly diagnosed Graves' disease patients by peripheral blood TCR sequencing and RNA sequencing. A total of about 35 samples underwent TCR sequencing, from 13 patients with persistent Graves' disease and 20 patients with newly diagnosed Graves' disease. The study was conducted in China and was registered as a clinical trial. Broad study findings and their caveats: Compared with newly diagnosed patients, persistent Graves' disease patients had lower TCR Shannon entropy and fewer highly expanded clones, which suggests clonal expansion. Patients with persistent disease shared more public clonotypes (about 2,500) than newly diagnosed patients did (roughly 970). The study examined only peripheral blood because the primary lesion, thyroid tissue, could not be accessed. TRBV28, TRBJ1-2 and TRBJ2-5 were preferentially used in persistent disease, while TRBV20-1 and TRBJ2-1 were favored in newly diagnosed disease. The authors acknowledged the small sample size as a limitation that may reduce accuracy. Sequencing and analysis were restricted to the TCR beta chain.

The source material was peripheral blood mononuclear cells (PBMCs), sampled at new diagnosis, from a patient treated with antithyroid drugs. The rearrangement joined TRBV15 to TRBJ2-5; possibly the D gene is TRBD1, per 6 matching bases. The sequence came from a female donor with Graves disease. The DNA is as follows: TGTGCCACCAGCAGAGTGGCAGGGGAAGAGACCCAGTACTTC. It specifies CATSRVAGEETQYF.